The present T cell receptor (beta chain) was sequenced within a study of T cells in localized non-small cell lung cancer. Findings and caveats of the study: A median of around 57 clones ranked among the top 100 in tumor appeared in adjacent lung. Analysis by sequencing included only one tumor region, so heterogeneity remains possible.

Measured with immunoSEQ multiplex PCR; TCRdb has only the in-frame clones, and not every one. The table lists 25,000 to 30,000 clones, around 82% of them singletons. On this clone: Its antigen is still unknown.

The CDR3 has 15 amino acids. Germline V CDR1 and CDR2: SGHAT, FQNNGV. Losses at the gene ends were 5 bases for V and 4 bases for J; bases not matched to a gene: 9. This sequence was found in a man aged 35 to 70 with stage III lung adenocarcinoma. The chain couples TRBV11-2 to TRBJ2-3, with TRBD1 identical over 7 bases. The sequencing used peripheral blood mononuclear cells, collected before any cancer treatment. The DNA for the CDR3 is TGTGCCAGCAGCGCAAGACAGGGAGATGCAGATACGCAGTATTTT. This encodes CASSARQGDADTQYF.